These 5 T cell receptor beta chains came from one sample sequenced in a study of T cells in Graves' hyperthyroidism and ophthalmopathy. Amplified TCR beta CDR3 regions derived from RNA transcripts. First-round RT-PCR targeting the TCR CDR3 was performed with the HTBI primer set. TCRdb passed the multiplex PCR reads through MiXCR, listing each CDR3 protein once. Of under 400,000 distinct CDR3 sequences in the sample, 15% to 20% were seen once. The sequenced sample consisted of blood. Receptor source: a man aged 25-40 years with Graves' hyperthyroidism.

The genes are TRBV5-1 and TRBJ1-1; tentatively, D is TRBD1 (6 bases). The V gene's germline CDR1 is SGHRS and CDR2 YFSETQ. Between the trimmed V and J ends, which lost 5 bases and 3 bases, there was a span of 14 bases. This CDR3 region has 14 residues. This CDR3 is CASRLQGPDTEAFF. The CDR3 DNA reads TGCGCCAGCAGGCTGCAGGGGCCGGACACTGAAGCTTTCTTT.

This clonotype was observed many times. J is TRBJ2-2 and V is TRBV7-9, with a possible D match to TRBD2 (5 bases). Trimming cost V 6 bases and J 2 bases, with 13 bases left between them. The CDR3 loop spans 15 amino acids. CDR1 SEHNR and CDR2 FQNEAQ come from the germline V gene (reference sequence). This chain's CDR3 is CASRSPDSNTGELFF. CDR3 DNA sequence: TGTGCCAGCAGGTCGCCGGACTCAAACACCGGGGAGCTGTTTTTT.

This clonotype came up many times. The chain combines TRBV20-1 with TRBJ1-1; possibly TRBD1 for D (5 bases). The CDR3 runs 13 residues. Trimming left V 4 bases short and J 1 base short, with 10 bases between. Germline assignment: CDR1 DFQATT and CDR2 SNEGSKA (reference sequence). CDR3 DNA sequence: TGCAGTGCTACGGAGGGGTCGAACACTGAAGCTTTCTTT. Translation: CSATEGSNTEAFF.

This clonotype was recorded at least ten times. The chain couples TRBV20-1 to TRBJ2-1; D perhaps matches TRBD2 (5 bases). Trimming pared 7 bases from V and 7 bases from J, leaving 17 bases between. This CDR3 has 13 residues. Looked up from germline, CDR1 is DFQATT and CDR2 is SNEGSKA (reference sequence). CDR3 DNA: TGCAGTGGGAACGGGATCCCCGGGAATGAGCAGTTCTTC. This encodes CSGNGIPGNEQFF.

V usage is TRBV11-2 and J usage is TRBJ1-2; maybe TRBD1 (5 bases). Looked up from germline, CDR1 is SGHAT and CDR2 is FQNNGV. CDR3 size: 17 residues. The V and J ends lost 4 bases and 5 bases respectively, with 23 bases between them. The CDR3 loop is CASSSKIPAPGLYGYTF. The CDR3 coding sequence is TGTGCCAGCAGCTCGAAGATACCAGCCCCAGGGCTTTATGGCTACACCTTC. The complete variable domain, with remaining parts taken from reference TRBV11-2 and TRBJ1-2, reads EAGVAQSPRYKIIEKRQSVAFWCNPISGHATLYWYQQILGQGPKLLIQFQNNGVVDDSQLPKDRFSAERLKGVDSTLKIQPAKLEDSAVYLCASSSKIPAPGLYGYTFGSGTRLTVV.